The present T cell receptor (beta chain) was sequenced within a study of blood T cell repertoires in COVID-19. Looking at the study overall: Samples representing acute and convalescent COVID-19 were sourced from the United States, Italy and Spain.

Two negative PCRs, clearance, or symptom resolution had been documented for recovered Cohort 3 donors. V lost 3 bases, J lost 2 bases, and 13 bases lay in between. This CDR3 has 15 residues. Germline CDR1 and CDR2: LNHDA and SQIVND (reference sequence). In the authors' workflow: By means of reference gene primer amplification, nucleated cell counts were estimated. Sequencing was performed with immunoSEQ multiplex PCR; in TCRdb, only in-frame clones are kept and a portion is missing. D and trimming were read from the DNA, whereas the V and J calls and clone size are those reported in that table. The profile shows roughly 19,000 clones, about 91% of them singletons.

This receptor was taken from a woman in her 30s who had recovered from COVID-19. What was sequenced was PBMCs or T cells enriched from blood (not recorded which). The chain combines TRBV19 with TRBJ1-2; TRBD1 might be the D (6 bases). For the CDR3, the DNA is TGTGCCAGTAGTATCGTCCAGGGGCCAAACTATGGCTACACCTTC. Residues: CASSIVQGPNYGYTF. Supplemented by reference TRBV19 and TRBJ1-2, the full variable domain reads DGGITQSPKYLFRKEGQNVTLSCEQNLNHDAMYWYRQDPGQGLRLIYYSQIVNDFQKGDIAEGYSVSREKKESFPLTVTSAQKNPTAFYLCASSIVQGPNYGYTFGSGTRLTVV.